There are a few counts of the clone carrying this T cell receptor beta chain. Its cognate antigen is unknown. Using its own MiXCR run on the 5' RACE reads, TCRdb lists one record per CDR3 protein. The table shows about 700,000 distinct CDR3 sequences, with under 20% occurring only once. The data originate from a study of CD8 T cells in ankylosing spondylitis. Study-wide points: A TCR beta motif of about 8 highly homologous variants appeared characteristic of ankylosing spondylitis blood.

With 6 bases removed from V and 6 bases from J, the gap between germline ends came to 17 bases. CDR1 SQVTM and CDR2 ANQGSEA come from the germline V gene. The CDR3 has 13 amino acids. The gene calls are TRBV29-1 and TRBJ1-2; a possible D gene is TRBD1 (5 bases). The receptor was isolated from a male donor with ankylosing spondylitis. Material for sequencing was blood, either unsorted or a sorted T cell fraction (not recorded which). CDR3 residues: CSVFPEAGHGYTF. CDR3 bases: TGCAGCGTGTTTCCTGAGGCGGGGCATGGCTACACCTTC.